The text below deals with one TCR beta chain. The target antigen is unknown. A second 7 to 11 cycle PCR used barcoded and J-beta primers. With 12 random nucleotides, a template-switch adaptor tagged each individual cDNA molecule. TCRdb fed the 5' RACE reads into MiXCR, producing one record per CDR3 protein. Of under 800,000 distinct CDR3 sequences in the sample, roughly 41% are singletons; the top ten hold 20% to 25%. This record comes from a study of blood T cells in healthy people across ages. Points from the study as a whole: Because donor CMV status was unknown, expanded clonotype changes were possibly confounded.

The sequence came from a woman in her fifties or sixties in good health. Sequencing was carried out using blood.

CDR3 nucleotide sequence: TGTGCCAGCAGCCAAAGTTCGACCAGTAACTATGGCTACACCTTC. As protein: CASSQSSTSNYGYTF. J is TRBJ1-2 and V is TRBV4-2, with D unresolved. There are 15 residues in the CDR3. V was shortened by 2 bases and J by 1 base, with 11 bases between the two germline ends. Germline V gives CDR1 LGHNA, CDR2 YNFKEQ.